This TCR beta chain comes out of a study of blood T cells in healthy people across ages. A second PCR, run for roughly 7 to 11 cycles, used a sample-barcoded 5' primer plus a J-beta primer mix. One entry per CDR3 protein results from TCRdb running MiXCR on the 5' RACE reads. Of roughly 2 million distinct CDR3 sequences in the sample, 49% were seen once. The CDR3 runs 14 residues. Germline V gives CDR1 SGDLS, CDR2 YYNGEE. Between the trimmed V and J ends, which lost 4 bases and 7 bases, there was a span of 14 bases. This clonotype originated in a woman aged 40 to 50 in good health. The material sequenced was blood. The rearrangement uses TRBV9 and TRBJ1-4; TRBD1 is a possible D gene (6 bases). The CDR3 DNA is TGTGCCAGCAGCACCCGGACAGATAGTGAAAAACTGTTTTTT. Translation gives CASSTRTDSEKLFF.